This T cell receptor (beta chain) originates from a study of blood T cell repertoires in COVID-19. In the study overall: PBMCs, B-cell-depleted T cells, or T cells were the source of the cDNA or gDNA that made up the material.

In the study's own analysis: Nucleated cell number was recorded as an estimate derived from reference gene primer amplification. Here immunoSEQ multiplex PCR was the method, and the copy in TCRdb shows in-frame clones only, minus some. V, J and clone size were drawn from that table, and D and trimming were deduced from the DNA. The table lists around 250,000 clones, more than 70% of them singletons. This CDR3 comprises 14 residues. V shed 6 bases and J shed 2 bases, with 11 bases lying between them. Germline V gene data show CDR1 as MNHEY and CDR2 as SVGAGI. The genes are TRBV6-5 and TRBJ1-3, with unresolved D. The TCR originated in a man older than 75 with acute or convalescent COVID-19. Input material: peripheral blood. CDR3 in DNA: TGTGCCAGCAGGACTACCGCCACTGGAAACACCATATATTTT. Its translation: CASRTTATGNTIYF.